This TCR beta chain was recorded in a study of cytomegalovirus exposure and HLA in healthy donors. PCR involved 60 Vbeta and 13 Jbeta primers. The table came from immunoSEQ multiplex PCR; TCRdb's copy has only in-frame clones and leaves some out. The repertoire holds 150,000 to 200,000 clones, with 77% as singletons. Germline V lookup: CDR1 MNHNY, CDR2 SVGAGI (reference sequence). Between the trimmed V and J ends, which lost 6 bases and 5 bases, there was a span of 11 bases. This CDR3 contains 14 residues. This TCR came from a woman between 55 and 75 years old in good health and CMV-seropositive. The V call is TRBV6-6, the J call TRBJ1-6; D is undetermined. The specimen was PBMCs. The CDR3 nucleotides read TGTGCCAGCAGCCTAGCGGGGAATAATTCACCCCTCCACTTT. Translation gives CASSLAGNNSPLHF.